This T cell receptor beta chain was found in a study of monozygotic twins with inflammatory bowel disease. Reprocessing the 5' RACE reads, TCRdb reports a single entry for every CDR3 protein and omits DNA. This listing includes more than 350,000 distinct CDR3 sequences. Sequencing input: blood. The source is a human donor with ulcerative colitis or Crohn's disease, or a healthy co-twin of an affected twin (not recorded which).

CDR3 in amino acids: CASSTTALTSGGFNEQFF. The chain links TRBV28 to TRBJ2-1; TCRdb's D gene call, TRBD2, goes unchecked for lack of DNA. Germline V gene lookup returns CDR1 MDHEN and CDR2 SYDVKM. The CDR3 length is 18 residues.